One sample yielded the 16 T cell receptor beta chains listed below, sequenced in a study of T cell changes during pregnancy in multiple sclerosis. Generated by immunoSEQ multiplex PCR, the TCRdb table keeps only in-frame clones and is missing some. Seen here are about 28,000 clones, just over 90% observed once, and the top ten hold about 4.9%. The sample here was peripheral blood, taken in the first trimester of pregnancy. These receptors were collected from a female donor in good health, enrolled as a control in a pregnancy study.

V is TRBV15 and J is TRBJ2-1; 7 bases map to TRBD2. Germline CDR1 reads LNHNV; CDR2 reads YYDKDF (reference sequence). The CDR3 totals 14 residues. Trimming removed 1 base from V and 8 bases from J; junction bases left unmatched: 5. DNA of the CDR3: TGTGCCACCAGCAGAGGCCCTCGGGGGGATGAGCAGTTCTTC. Translation: CATSRGPRGDEQFF.

The gene calls are TRBV5-1 and TRBJ1-5; D remains unclear. The CDR3 has 13 residues. The germline V gene encodes CDR1 SGHRS and CDR2 YFSETQ. Trimming removed 0 bases at V and 3 bases at J, with 4 bases between. CDR3 coding DNA: TGCGCCAGCAGCTTGGTCAACAATCAGCCCCAGCATTTT. As protein: CASSLVNNQPQHF.

This sequence joins TRBV5-1 and TRBJ2-3; D unclear. The CDR3 contains 16 residues. The germline V gene has CDR1 SGHRS and CDR2 YFSETQ. Deletions cut 0 bases from V and 3 bases from J, with 14 bases between. In nucleotides, the CDR3 is TGCGCCAGCAGCTTGGAAGCGATGGGTGGGACAGATACGCAGTATTTT. Protein product: CASSLEAMGGTDTQYF.

The chain combines TRBV13 with TRBJ2-3, with D possibly matching TRBD1 (6 bases). Germline V gives CDR1 PRHDT, CDR2 FYEKMQ (reference sequence). The CDR3 runs to 13 residues. The V end was cut by 3 bases, the J end by 7 bases, with 11 bases between. The CDR3: CASSLVGANTQYF. In nucleotides, the CDR3 is TGTGCCAGCAGCTTGGTGGGGGCAAATACGCAGTATTTT.

This chain connects TRBV21-1 to TRBJ1-4; the DNA was not compared with TRBD1, the D call given in the table. TRBV21-1 is a pseudogene segment. This CDR3 spans 15 amino acids. CDR3 nucleotides: TGTGCCAGCAGCAAAGGTCCAGGGCAGGGCGAAAAACTGTTTTTT. Protein: CASSKGPGQGEKLFF.

This chain connects TRBV7-9 to TRBJ2-3; 10 nucleotides match TRBD2. CDR3 length: 15 residues. The ends lost 5 bases at V and 6 bases at J; junction bases unmatched: 8. Germline CDR1 and CDR2: SEHNR and FQNEAQ (reference sequence). This CDR3 reads CASSLTHSGGDTQYF. CDR3 bases: TGTGCCAGCAGCCTTACCCATAGCGGGGGGGATACGCAGTATTTT.

The chain couples TRBV19 to TRBJ1-1, with D possibly TRBD1 on 6 matching bases. Germline V gives CDR1 LNHDA, CDR2 SQIVND (reference sequence). Trimming cost V 6 bases and J 1 base, with 12 bases left between them. The CDR3 extends over 14 amino acids. CDR3 sequence: CASSLGQANTEAFF. DNA of the CDR3: TGTGCCAGTAGCCTGGGACAAGCGAACACTGAAGCTTTCTTT.

The genes are TRBV4-1 and TRBJ2-3; 16 positions match TRBD2. V was pared by 4 bases and J by 2 bases, with 12 bases of the junction left unmatched. This CDR3 comprises 20 residues. CDR1 and CDR2 (germline): MGHRA, YSYEKL. As DNA, the CDR3 is TGCGCCAGCAGCCGAATTACCGGGACTAGCGGGGGGGCTCACACAGATACGCAGTATTTT. It specifies CASSRITGTSGGAHTDTQYF.

This chain uses TRBV9 with TRBJ2-3; 9 bases map to TRBD1. Germline CDR1 is SGDLS and CDR2 is YYNGEE. After removal of 5 bases from V and 5 bases from J, the junction contained 3 bases not matched to a gene. The CDR3 runs 13 residues. This CDR3 reads CASRQGAGDTQYF. For the CDR3, the DNA is TGTGCCAGCAGACAGGGGGCGGGAGATACGCAGTATTTT. The full variable domain, with the rest looked up from reference TRBV9 and TRBJ2-3, is DSGVTQTPKHLITATGQRVTLRCSPRSGDLSVYWYQQSLDQGLQFLIQYYNGEERAKGNILERFSAQQFPDLHSELNLSSLELGDSALYFCASRQGAGDTQYFGPGTRLTVL.

The V call is TRBV5-1, the J call TRBJ2-1; tentatively, D is TRBD1 (6 bases). The CDR3 has 15 amino acids. V lost 0 bases and J 3 bases, leaving 10 bases between the germline ends. The germline gives CDR1 SGHRS, CDR2 YFSETQ. CDR3 sequence (DNA): TGCGCCAGCAGCTTGGCCGGGACAAACTACAATGAGCAGTTCTTC. This translates into CASSLAGTNYNEQFF.

This rearrangement joins TRBV7-2 to TRBJ2-7; 9 nucleotides match TRBD1. After removal of 3 bases from V and 2 bases from J, the junction contained 5 bases not matched to a gene. The germline V gene encodes CDR1 SGHTA and CDR2 FQGNSA. The CDR3 has 15 amino acids. The CDR3 bases are TGTGCCAGCAGCTTGACCCGGGACAGGGCCTACGAGCAGTACTTC. Protein product: CASSLTRDRAYEQYF. The complete variable domain, with remaining parts taken from reference TRBV7-2 and TRBJ2-7, reads GAGVSQSPSNKVTEKGKDVELRCDPISGHTALYWYRQSLGQGLEFLIYFQGNSAPDKSGLPSDRFSAERTGGSVSTLTIQRTQQEDSAVYLCASSLTRDRAYEQYFGPGTRLTVT.

The chain uses TRBV5-1 and TRBJ2-7; 14 bases align to TRBD2. The CDR3 loop spans 16 amino acids. V lost 4 bases and J lost 4; bases outside the gene matches: 7. CDR1 SGHRS and CDR2 YFSETQ come from the germline V gene. CDR3 sequence (DNA): TGCGCCAGCAGCCAAAGGACTAGCGGGAGGAGATACGAGCAGTACTTC. Translation gives CASSQRTSGRRYEQYF.

This sequence joins TRBV7-2 and TRBJ2-1; 10 nucleotides agree with TRBD2. The J segment lost 7 bases and the V segment lost 1 base, leaving 7 bases of the junction unmatched. From germline, CDR1 is SGHTA and CDR2 FQGNSA. This CDR3 is built from 16 residues. The CDR3 region has the DNA TGTGCCAGCAGCTTAGGGGGAGCGGGAGGGCCGAATGAGCAGTTCTTC. Its translation: CASSLGGAGGPNEQFF.

This clone was recorded once. This chain uses TRBV6-5 with TRBJ2-7; D is possibly TRBD2 (5 bases). Trimming left V 2 bases short and J 3 bases short, with 8 bases between. This CDR3 contains 13 residues. Per the germline V gene, CDR1 is MNHEY and CDR2 is SVGAGI. CDR3 residues: CASSYRERYEQYF. In DNA form, the CDR3 reads TGTGCCAGCAGTTACAGGGAGCGCTACGAGCAGTACTTC.

This chain uses TRBV7-2 with TRBJ1-5; the match to TRBD1 covers 9 bases. Germline V gene sequence: CDR1 SGHTA, CDR2 FQGNSA. V was pared by 6 bases and J by 6 bases, with 12 bases of the junction left unmatched. CDR3 length: 16 residues. The CDR3 here is CASRPAGTGSGQPQHF. As DNA, the CDR3 is TGTGCCAGCAGACCAGCCGGGACAGGGAGCGGTCAGCCCCAGCATTTT.

This clone was detected only once. This chain uses TRBV4-1 with TRBJ1-1; 11 bases line up with TRBD1. CDR1 is MGHRA, CDR2 YSYEKL, per germline. CDR3 length equals 17 residues. V gave up 1 base and J gave up 6 bases; unmatched junction bases: 10. The CDR3, as DNA: TGCGCCAGCAGCCAAGCGGACAGGGGGCTACCAAGGGCTGAAGCTTTCTTT. Protein sequence: CASSQADRGLPRAEAFF.